This T cell receptor (beta chain) came from a study of molecular identifiers for immune sequencing clone quantification. This clonotype was recorded many times. Its antigen is unknown. Study-wide findings and caveats: Shared barcodes on identical TCR molecules could underestimate the sizes of highly expanded clones. For effector cells, clones above 20 RNA copies held over 98% of molecules; for naive cells, under 1%.

A single record per CDR3 protein comes from TCRdb applying MiXCR to the PCR reads. The table shows 30,000 to 45,000 distinct CDR3 sequences, with approximately 17% occurring only once. The CDR3 runs 16 residues. Looked up from germline, CDR1 is LGHDT and CDR2 is YNNKEL (reference sequence). V gave up 4 bases and J gave up 7 bases; unmatched junction bases: 15. This clonotype was obtained from a human donor in good health. Some libraries in this study had Jurkat cell RNA spiked in. Sequencing was performed on naive CD8+ T cells from blood, with Jurkat cell RNA spiked in. Subset denoted: FACS-sorted CD8+CD4-CCR7+CD45RA+ naive T cells. The chain links TRBV3-1 to TRBJ2-7, with 8 bases that match TRBD1. The CDR3 is CASSPPRTGRMREQYF. CDR3 nucleotides: TGTGCCAGCAGCCCACCCCGGACAGGGAGAATGAGAGAGCAGTACTTC.